This is a list of T cell receptor beta chains from one sample in a study of long-term antiretroviral therapy in people with HIV. Profiled with immunoSEQ multiplex PCR; TCRdb holds only in-frame clones, not every one. This table has 20,000 or so clones, 87% appearing once. The sequencing used unsorted PBMCs, collected 2.1 years after starting antiretroviral therapy. The source of these receptors is a man aged 18 to 30 with HIV. Both conserved end residues are trimmed from each CDR3.

TRBJ2-7 TRBV29-1 SVAPLAGSYEQY
TRBJ2-7 TRBV7-3 ASSTGQGNYEQY
TRBJ2-7 TRBV6-5 ASSTRGGWYEQY
TRBJ1-2 TRBV2 ASRRETNYGYT
TRBJ1-2 TRBV19 ASSLSDRLPPGYT
TRBJ2-3 TRBV2 ASGILSGSTDTQY
TRBJ1-1 TRBV5-5 ASSLFGGGSKNTEAF
TRBJ2-7 TRBV10-3 AISGSGSYEQY
TRBJ1-2 TRBV28 ASFSTGSGLSYT
TRBJ2-2 TRBV11-3 ASSRMNTGELF
TRBJ2-5 TRBV29-1 SVVYQETQY
TRBJ1-5 TRBV15 ATSRGTGNQPQH
TRBJ1-2 TRBV19 ASSQAGGYT
TRBJ1-5 TRBV4-1 ASSHQGTDPSNQPQH
TRBJ2-3 TRBV6-4 ASSDSGSSTDTQY
TRBJ1-2 TRBV19 ASSTPSSSFFGGYT
TRBJ1-5 TRBV2 ASMGDTNQPQH
TRBJ2-2 TRBV7-2 ASSSLPGLAWTGELF
TRBJ2-3 TRBV9 ASSAPLTAGTGYDTQY
TRBJ2-1 TRBV6-5 ASSVSLAGTSEQF
TRBJ2-7 TRBV4-1 ASSQDLGTGNDEQY
TRBJ2-7 TRBV5-6 ASSSWDSSYEQY
TRBJ2-7 TRBV19 ASSRTGNPPYEQY
TRBJ2-4 TRBV27 ASSLDSKNIQY
TRBJ2-7 TRBV2 ASSAGRSYEQY
TRBJ2-2 TRBV25-1 ASSGLGSNTGELF
TRBJ2-5 TRBV7-6 ASSLVGRSTQY
TRBJ2-2 TRBV7-2 ASSGSRGTGELF
TRBJ1-5 TRBV10-3 AISESDSALNQPQH
TRBJ1-2 TRBV5-4 ASSLPIRGNNYGYT
TRBJ2-7 TRBV5-1 ASSLGDSTYEQY
TRBJ2-7 TRBV7-8 ASSLSRGLNEQY
TRBJ2-5 TRBV7-9 ASSLAWGRQETQY
TRBJ1-1 TRBV19 ASSTRQSTEAF
TRBJ2-7 TRBV18 ASSPSGSYEQY
TRBJ2-4 TRBV30 AFSGLAKNIQY
TRBJ2-7 TRBV5-1 ASSPQGSRTPFPEQY
TRBJ1-1 TRBV6-6 ASSQVIRGGSTEAF
TRBJ1-1 TRBV7-9 ASSSRQGHTEAF
TRBJ1-1 TRBV18 ASSPGDTEAF
TRBJ2-7 TRBV9 ASSVGEADRGGYEQY
TRBJ2-2 TRBV6-1 ASSEAGELF
TRBJ1-1 TRBV20-1 SAYRATEAF
TRBJ1-4 TRBV6-1 ASSEPGATNEKLF
TRBJ2-3 TRBV5-6 ASSYGLASTDTQY
TRBJ1-1 TRBV6-5 ATRTGDEAF
TRBJ2-7 TRBV18 ASSGDTFYEQY
TRBJ2-7 TRBV2 ASSGRGQGVPYEQY